The 28 T cell receptor beta chains in this list originate from one sample, sequenced in a study of blood T cell repertoires in COVID-19. Only in-frame clones appear in the TCRdb table, and some are missing; sequencing was by immunoSEQ multiplex PCR. The sample consists of over 150,000 clones, roughly 72% of them appearing once. Sequenced: peripheral blood. These receptors were collected from a woman older than 75 with acute or convalescent COVID-19.

J is TRBJ2-7 and V is TRBV6-2 or TRBV6-3; 7 nucleotides line up with TRBD2. The CDR3 is 15 residues long. The junction had 5 bases not matched to a gene; V was cut back by 2 bases and J by 1 base. Germline CDR1 and CDR2: MNHEY and SVGEGT. This CDR3 reads CASSYDPGRSYEQYF. CDR3 DNA: TGTGCCAGCAGTTACGACCCCGGGAGGTCCTACGAGCAGTACTTC.

The rearrangement uses TRBV19 and TRBJ2-7; weak D call: TRBD1 (6 bases). This CDR3 is built from 16 residues. Trimming removed 5 bases from V and 0 bases from J, with 17 bases in between. Germline V gene data show CDR1 as LNHDA and CDR2 as SQIVND (reference sequence). In DNA, the CDR3 is TGTGCCAGTAGTCCTCGGACAGCCCAAAGCTCCTACGAGCAGTACTTC. It encodes CASSPRTAQSSYEQYF.

This sequence joins TRBV7-3 and TRBJ2-2, with D possibly being TRBD1 (5 bases). This CDR3 has 15 residues. The ends were cut back, 5 bases at V and 6 bases at J, with 16 bases in the middle. CDR1 and CDR2 from the germline V gene are SGHTA and FQGTGA. DNA of the CDR3: TGTGCCAGCAGCCGTGGACACAAGTCGGCCGGGGAGCTGTTTTTT. Protein: CASSRGHKSAGELFF.

The genes are TRBV27 and TRBJ1-2; D is uncertain. The CDR3 has 15 residues. Trimming pared 7 bases from V and 2 bases from J, leaving 17 bases between. Germline V lookup: CDR1 MNHEY, CDR2 SMNVEV (reference sequence). CDR3 bases: TGTGCCAGCACCCTGCTGGGCGGGCAGAACTATGGCTACACCTTC. Translation gives CASTLLGGQNYGYTF.

The V call is TRBV6-5, the J call TRBJ1-2; tentatively, D is TRBD1 (5 bases). V was trimmed by 2 bases and J by 3 bases, leaving 7 bases between them. The length of the CDR3 is 13 residues. The germline gives CDR1 MNHEY, CDR2 SVGAGI. This CDR3 reads CASSYAGYYGYTF. CDR3 nucleotides: TGTGCCAGCAGTTACGCAGGGTACTATGGCTACACCTTC.

The gene calls are TRBV25-1 and TRBJ1-1; a possible D gene is TRBD1 (6 bases). With 4 bases removed from V and 7 bases from J, the gap between germline ends came to 13 bases. This CDR3 is built from 13 residues. Germline CDR1 reads MGHDK; CDR2 reads SYGVNS. Written as DNA, the CDR3 is TGTGCCAGCAGTGCAGCAGGGGCCTTTGAAGCTTTCTTT. As protein: CASSAAGAFEAFF. Filled out from reference TRBV25-1 and TRBJ1-1, the complete variable domain reads EADIYQTPRYLVIGTGKKITLECSQTMGHDKMYWYQQDPGMELHLIHYSYGVNSTEKGDLSSESTVSRIRTEHFPLTLESARPSHTSQYLCASSAAGAFEAFFGQGTRLTVV.

The chain carries TRBV20-1 and TRBJ2-1; 9 bases agree with TRBD1. Losses at the gene ends were 3 bases for V and 8 bases for J; bases not matched to a gene: 2. This CDR3 has 12 amino acids. Germline V CDR1 and CDR2: DFQATT, SNEGSKA (reference sequence). CDR3 coding DNA: TGCAGTGCTAGTACAGGGGGCGATGAGCAGTTCTTC. It yields the protein CSASTGGDEQFF.

The rearrangement joins TRBV9 to TRBJ2-1; 9 positions agree with TRBD1. The CDR3 loop spans 14 amino acids. Germline V gives CDR1 SGDLS, CDR2 YYNGEE. V shed 0 bases, J shed 6 bases, and the junction held 1 base outside the gene matches. The CDR3 sequence is CASSVGQGVNEQFF. In DNA, the CDR3 is TGTGCCAGCAGCGTAGGACAGGGGGTCAATGAGCAGTTCTTC.

The genes are TRBV19 and TRBJ2-7; TRBD2 matches at 9 bases. The V and J ends lost 4 bases and 3 bases, in that order; junction bases with no gene match: 4. From germline, CDR1 is LNHDA and CDR2 SQIVND (reference sequence). CDR3 size: 14 residues. The CDR3 DNA is TGTGCCAGTAGTAAAGGCGGGAGGGTCTACGAGCAGTACTTC. It specifies CASSKGGRVYEQYF.

The CDR3 spells CASSQDLGPTSNQPQHF. In DNA form, the CDR3 reads TGCGCCAGCAGCCAAGATTTGGGCCCGACTAGCAATCAGCCCCAGCATTTT. The gene calls are TRBV4-3 and TRBJ1-5, with D hard to call. V lost 0 bases to trimming and J lost 0 bases, with 12 bases between them. CDR1 is LGHNA, CDR2 YSLEER, per germline. This CDR3 contains 17 residues.

CDR3 sequence: CASSLLAGGTYNEQFF. The DNA of the CDR3 is TGTGCCAGCAGCCTCTTAGCGGGGGGCACCTACAATGAGCAGTTCTTC. J is TRBJ2-1 and V is TRBV7-3, with 10 bases fitting TRBD2. V lost 5 bases, J lost 2 bases, and 6 bases stayed unmatched. The CDR3 spans 16 residues. From germline, CDR1 is SGHTA and CDR2 FQGTGA.

This rearrangement joins TRBV12-5 to TRBJ1-1; 8 bases are shared with TRBD1. CDR3 length equals 15 residues. Germline V lookup: CDR1 LGHNT, CDR2 FRNRAP. Losses at the gene ends were 4 bases for V and 7 bases for J; bases not matched to a gene: 11. CDR3 sequence: CASGSNPTGGGEAFF. In DNA, the CDR3 is TGTGCTAGTGGTTCGAACCCAACAGGGGGGGGTGAAGCTTTCTTT.

The chain links TRBV19 to TRBJ1-5; 8 bases are shared with TRBD1. Germline V gives CDR1 LNHDA, CDR2 SQIVND (reference sequence). This CDR3 is 14 amino acids long. Trimming at V came to 4 bases and at J to 6 bases, leaving 5 bases not matched to a gene. CDR3 bases: TGTGCCAGTAGTAGAGGACAGGGTGGTCAGCCCCAGCATTTT. Encoded protein: CASSRGQGGQPQHF.

The chain links TRBV2 to TRBJ2-1, with 8 bases matching TRBD1. J was trimmed by 8 bases and V by 6 bases; bases with no gene match: 6. The length of the CDR3 is 13 residues. The V gene's germline CDR1 is SNHLY and CDR2 FYNNEI. CDR3: CASSAGQDHEQFF. The CDR3, as DNA: TGTGCCAGCAGCGCGGGACAGGACCATGAGCAGTTCTTC.

In this sample, this clone turned up many times. This chain uses TRBV10-3 with TRBJ2-7; 12 bases are shared with TRBD2. The CDR3 totals 14 residues. Looked up from germline, CDR1 is ENHRY and CDR2 is SYGVKD. J was trimmed by 2 bases and V by 4 bases; bases with no gene match: 0. CDR3 nucleotides: TGTGCCATCAGTGGGACTAGCGGGACCTACGAGCAGTACTTC. Its translation is CAISGTSGTYEQYF.

The chain links TRBV11-1 to TRBJ2-2, with TRBD2 matching over 12 bases. The CDR3 is 15 amino acids. CDR1 is SGHAT and CDR2 is FQDESV in the germline V gene (reference sequence). V shed 8 bases and J 5 bases; nucleotides not matched to a gene: 6. The CDR3, as DNA: TGTGCCAGCGGTGCGGGGACTAGCGGGACCGGGGAGCTGTTTTTT. Translated: CASGAGTSGTGELFF.

V gene TRBV13 combines with J gene TRBJ2-7; tentatively, D is TRBD1 (6 bases). The CDR3 contains 16 residues. Trimming removed 0 bases from V and 4 bases from J, with 16 bases in between. The germline V gene has CDR1 PRHDT and CDR2 FYEKMQ (reference sequence). The CDR3 protein is CASSLGRGRSGYEQYF. The CDR3 DNA reads TGTGCCAGCAGCTTAGGCAGGGGCCGGTCCGGATACGAGCAGTACTTC.

The chain couples TRBV5-1 to TRBJ1-2; TRBD1 might be the D (6 bases). V lost 4 bases and J 5 bases, leaving 12 bases between the germline ends. The CDR3 has 13 residues. Germline V gene sequence: CDR1 SGHRS, CDR2 YFSETQ. CDR3 in DNA: TGCGCCAGCAGCCCCGGACAGACTTATGGCTACACCTTC. Translating gives CASSPGQTYGYTF. The full variable domain, completed using reference TRBV5-1 and TRBJ1-2, is KAGVTQTPRYLIKTRGQQVTLSCSPISGHRSVSWYQQTPGQGLQFLFEYFSETQRNKGNFPGRFSGRQFSNSRSEMNVSTLELGDSALYLCASSPGQTYGYTFGSGTRLTVV.

The genes are TRBV19 and TRBJ1-3; D unclear. Germline CDR1 reads LNHDA; CDR2 reads SQIVND (reference sequence). V lost 7 bases to trimming and J lost 0 bases, with 22 bases between them. This CDR3 spans 18 amino acids. CDR3 loop: CASTQASAVRSSGNTIYF. The CDR3 DNA sequence: TGTGCCAGTACCCAGGCGTCGGCCGTTCGTTCCTCTGGAAACACCATATATTTT.

Of note for this clone: A read error may produce the germline difference seen at one junction end. The chain has TRBV19 and TRBJ2-7; no clear D. The germline V gene has CDR1 LNHDA and CDR2 SQIVND (reference sequence). The CDR3 covers 13 residues. The CDR3 nucleotides read TGTGCCAGACCGGTGTGTCCCTCCGACGAGCAGTACTTC. Residues: CARPVCPSDEQYF. Full variable domain (remainder filled in from reference TRBV19 and TRBJ2-7): DGGITQSPKYLFRKEGQNVTLSCEQNLNHDAMYWYRQDPGQGLRLIYYSQIVNDFQKGDIAEGYSVSREKKESFPLTVTSAQKNPTAFYLCARPVCPSDEQYFGPGTRLTVT.

The genes are TRBV6-1 and TRBJ1-1; 10 bases fit TRBD1. Germline CDR1 is MNHNS and CDR2 is SASEGT. The CDR3 has 15 residues. J was trimmed by 5 bases and V by 3 bases; bases with no gene match: 6. CDR3 protein: CASSEAGQGGTEAFF. The CDR3 region has the DNA TGTGCCAGCAGTGAGGCCGGACAGGGGGGGACTGAAGCTTTCTTT.

The V gene is TRBV30, the J gene TRBJ1-5; D perhaps matches TRBD1 (6 bases). Per germline, CDR1 GTSNPN and CDR2 SVGIG (reference sequence). The CDR3 is 12 amino acids. Trimming removed 5 bases at V and 6 bases at J, with 11 bases between. In nucleotides, the CDR3 is TGTGCCTGGCGCCAGGGGATTCAGCCCCAGCATTTT. Translated, it gives CAWRQGIQPQHF.

The rearrangement links TRBV5-5 to TRBJ2-5; the D is unclear. Germline CDR1 and CDR2: SGHKS and YYEKEE (reference sequence). The CDR3 loop spans 13 amino acids. Trimming left V 0 bases short and J 1 base short, with 4 bases between. CDR3 nucleotides: TGTGCCAGCAGCTTGGCCAGCCAAGAGACCCAGTACTTC. As protein: CASSLASQETQYF.

The gene calls are TRBV19 and TRBJ1-2; D unresolved. Trimming removed 0 bases at V and 8 bases at J, with 16 bases between. CDR3 length: 15 amino acids. Germline CDR1 LNHDA, CDR2 SQIVND (reference sequence). The CDR3 spells CASSIEAASARGYTF. CDR3 sequence (DNA): TGTGCCAGTAGTATAGAGGCAGCCTCTGCTAGAGGCTACACCTTC.

The rearrangement uses TRBV7-9 and TRBJ1-4; 9 nucleotides match TRBD1. From germline, CDR1 is SEHNR and CDR2 FQNEAQ (reference sequence). The CDR3 extends over 14 amino acids. V was pared by 4 bases and J by 10 bases, with 7 bases of the junction left unmatched. The CDR3 DNA is TGTGCCAGCAGCTCCGACAGGGGGGTTCGAAAACTGTTTTTT. As protein: CASSSDRGVRKLFF.

This clone came up a few times. The chain joins TRBV6-1 to TRBJ1-3; D perhaps matches TRBD1 (6 bases). V lost 0 bases, J lost 1 base, and 13 bases lay in between. Germline V gene lookup returns CDR1 MNHNS and CDR2 SASEGT. This CDR3 is 17 amino acids long. CDR3 sequence: CASSEARGGASGNTIYF. The CDR3, as DNA: TGTGCCAGCAGTGAAGCTAGGGGGGGGGCATCTGGAAACACCATATATTTT.

This rearrangement joins TRBV3-1 (or the pseudogene TRBV3-2) to TRBJ2-2; 7 bases agree with TRBD1. V gave up 7 bases and J gave up 3 bases; unmatched junction bases: 8. CDR3 length: 15 amino acids. Germline assignment: CDR1 LGHDT and CDR2 YNNKEL (reference sequence). The CDR3 DNA sequence: TGTGCCAGCAACCGGGACAGTGACCACACCGGGGAGCTGTTTTTT. Its protein is CASNRDSDHTGELFF.

V gene TRBV6-2 or TRBV6-3 combines with J gene TRBJ1-2; a weak D match, TRBD1 (6 bases). CDR1 MNHEY and CDR2 SVGEGT come from the germline V gene. The CDR3 length is 14 residues. Trimming cost V 2 bases and J 4 bases, with 11 bases left between them. The DNA of the CDR3 is TGTGCCAGCAGTTACGGCGCAGGGGTCTATGGCTACACCTTC. It yields the protein CASSYGAGVYGYTF.